Described below is a single T cell receptor (beta chain) sequence and its context. The data were obtained in a study of shared clonotypes between healthy human individuals. The method was immunoSEQ multiplex PCR; TCRdb's version includes in-frame clones alone and lacks a portion of them. Among around 1 million clones, 60% to 85% were seen once, and the ten largest hold 1.5%. Specimen: memory CD4+ T cells sorted from blood. Subset given: CD45RA-negative fraction. The sequence derives from a man aged 18 to 30 in good health.

The CDR3 sequence is CASSPRGAGKNIQYF. The CDR3 DNA reads as TGTGCCAGCAGCCCCCGGGGGGCTGGCAAAAACATTCAGTACTTC. The chain couples TRBV28 to TRBJ2-4; tentatively, D is TRBD2 (7 bases). The length of the CDR3 is 15 residues. CDR1 and CDR2 from the germline V gene are MDHEN and SYDVKM. V was trimmed by 6 bases and J by 3 bases, leaving 15 bases between them.